The 12 T cell receptor beta chains in this list originate from one sample, sequenced in a study of cytomegalovirus exposure and HLA in healthy donors. Primers included in the PCR were 60 Vbeta and 13 Jbeta primers. Here immunoSEQ multiplex PCR was the method, and the copy in TCRdb shows in-frame clones only, minus some. The sample shows 150,000 to 200,000 clones, around four fifths of them seen only once. The sample comprised PBMCs. The source of these receptors is a man in his late teens or twenties in good health and CMV-seropositive.

The chain uses TRBV4-3 and TRBJ2-7; TRBD1 is a possible D gene (6 bases). Germline-derived CDR1 and CDR2 are LGHNA and YSLEER. Trimming removed 0 bases from V and 4 bases from J, with 13 bases in between. The CDR3 totals 15 residues. The CDR3 region is CASSQDRGGHYEQYF. The CDR3 coding sequence is TGCGCCAGCAGCCAAGACCGTGGGGGCCATTACGAGCAGTACTTC.

The chain carries TRBV4-2 and TRBJ2-4; D possibly corresponds to TRBD2 (6 bases). Germline-derived CDR1 and CDR2 are LGHNA and YNFKEQ. The CDR3 extends over 18 amino acids. V was clipped by 2 bases and J by 2 bases, with 19 bases between them. The CDR3 protein is CASSQRTEGKGPKNIQYF. The CDR3 region has the DNA TGTGCCAGCAGCCAACGGACGGAGGGAAAGGGTCCCAAAAACATTCAGTACTTC.

CDR3 DNA: TGCGCCAGCACAGGCCGAACGACGGCTTTCTTT. Its protein is CASTGRTTAFF. The rearrangement links TRBV23-1 to TRBJ1-1, with D hard to call. TRBV23-1 belongs to the ORF category, with a function that is uncertain. The CDR3 spans 11 residues. V dropped 7 bases and J dropped 11 bases, with 14 bases sitting between them.

This chain links TRBV10-3 with TRBJ2-3, with a possible D match to TRBD2 (6 bases). V lost 4 bases to trimming and J lost 6 bases, with 14 bases between them. The CDR3 length is 14 residues. Germline assignment: CDR1 ENHRY and CDR2 SYGVKD. The CDR3 DNA follows: TGTGCCATCAGTGGGGCTAGCGTTGGGGATACGCAGTATTTT. Its protein product is CAISGASVGDTQYF.

This rearrangement joins TRBV7-6 to TRBJ1-1; TRBD1 matches 7 bases. The J segment lost 2 bases and the V segment lost 5 bases, leaving 5 bases of the junction unmatched. The germline V gene encodes CDR1 SGHVS and CDR2 FNYEAQ. The CDR3 sequence is 14 residues long. CDR3: CASSAHRGNTEAFF. CDR3 DNA sequence: TGTGCCAGCAGCGCCCACAGGGGTAACACTGAAGCTTTCTTT.

The J gene is TRBJ2-1, the V gene TRBV10-3; TRBD1 agrees at 9 bases. The CDR3 spans 17 residues. V trimming: 6 bases; J trimming: 0 bases; junction bases outside the gene matches: 9. Germline lookup yields CDR1 ENHRY and CDR2 SYGVKD. The CDR3 DNA reads as TGTGCCATCAGCGCTCGAAGGACAGGGGACTCCTACAATGAGCAGTTCTTC. As protein: CAISARRTGDSYNEQFF.

The V call is TRBV14, the J call TRBJ1-3; TRBD1 aligns across 8 bases. The CDR3 has 16 residues. Germline-derived CDR1 and CDR2 are SGHDN and FVKESK. The J segment lost 4 bases and the V segment lost 4 bases, leaving 9 bases of the junction unmatched. The CDR3 region is CASSPGQGEMGNTIYF. CDR3 coding DNA: TGTGCCAGCAGCCCCGGACAGGGAGAGATGGGAAACACCATATATTTT.

J is TRBJ2-6 and V is TRBV5-4; D gene ambiguous. Germline-derived CDR1 and CDR2 are SGHNT and YYREEE (reference sequence). V lost 7 bases and J lost 0, with 5 bases in between. CDR3 length: 13 amino acids. This CDR3 is CASGLSGANVLTF. The CDR3 DNA is TGTGCCAGCGGGCTCTCTGGGGCCAACGTCCTGACTTTC.

This clone was detected a few times. The chain uses TRBV5-4 and TRBJ2-7; D may be TRBD2 (6 bases). The ends were cut back, 0 bases at V and 5 bases at J, with 12 bases in the middle. The CDR3 contains 14 residues. CDR1 is SGHNT and CDR2 is YYREEE in the germline V gene (reference sequence). DNA for the CDR3: TGTGCCAGCAGCTTGGAGTCCGGGAGCCACGAGCAGTACTTC. Translated: CASSLESGSHEQYF.

V gene TRBV2 combines with J gene TRBJ1-4; 8 nucleotides match TRBD1. After removal of 6 bases from V and 7 bases from J, the junction contained 16 bases not matched to a gene. Germline-derived CDR1 and CDR2 are SNHLY and FYNNEI. The CDR3 loop spans 17 amino acids. DNA of the CDR3: TGTGCCAGCAGATTGGGACAGGTTAACTATGGGGGTGAAAAACTGTTTTTT. Protein: CASRLGQVNYGGEKLFF.

In its sample, this clone was seen once. CDR3 loop: CASSIDLEAFF. CDR3 DNA sequence: TGTGCCAGTAGTATAGATCTTGAAGCTTTCTTT. The rearrangement uses TRBV19 and TRBJ1-1; D is uncertain. The germline V gene encodes CDR1 LNHDA and CDR2 SQIVND (reference sequence). The CDR3 length is 11 residues. V gave up 0 bases and J gave up 7 bases, with 3 bases separating them.

The chain uses TRBV28 and TRBJ1-1; D perhaps matches TRBD1 (6 bases). The length of the CDR3 is 17 residues. Germline values: CDR1 MDHEN, CDR2 SYDVKM. Trimming cost V 7 bases and J 3 bases, with 24 bases left between them. The CDR3 region has the DNA TGTGCCAGCACCAGTTCTTGGACTAGGGGGGATCACACTGAAGCTTTCTTT. Translation: CASTSSWTRGDHTEAFF. Combining the CDR3 with reference TRBV28 and TRBJ1-1 gives the whole variable domain DVKVTQSSRYLVKRTGEKVFLECVQDMDHENMFWYRQDPGLGLRLIYFSYDVKMKEKGDIPEGYSVSREKKERFSLILESASTNQTSMYLCASTSSWTRGDHTEAFFGQGTRLTVV.